These 18 T cell receptor beta chains were sequenced from one sample in a study of OX40 agonist ivuxolimab in advanced cancers. The data were produced by immunoSEQ multiplex PCR, yet TCRdb's version contains in-frame clones alone and is incomplete. This sample has tens of thousands of clones, with nearly 90% found just once. The starting material was CD4+ or CD8+ T cells sorted from blood, obtained in a trial of the OX40 agonist ivuxolimab. Receptors originate from an adult with an advanced solid tumor such as melanoma, head and neck, liver or kidney cancer.

The V call is TRBV4-2, the J call TRBJ2-3; 7 bases line up with TRBD2. The ends lost 3 bases at V and 0 bases at J; junction bases unmatched: 3. This CDR3 spans 15 amino acids. In germline, CDR1 is LGHNA, CDR2 YNFKEQ. The CDR3 loop reads CASSQGTTSTDTQYF. CDR3 sequence (DNA): TGTGCCAGCAGCCAGGGGACTACCAGCACAGATACGCAGTATTTT.

CDR3 nucleotide sequence: TGTGCCAGCAGCTTAGAATGGGGGCTGGACTTTTACGAGCAGTACGTC. This encodes CASSLEWGLDFYEQYV. This chain joins TRBV7-2 and TRBJ2-7; weak D call: TRBD1 (6 bases). V lost 1 base, J lost 4 bases, and 17 bases lay in between. There are 16 residues in the CDR3. Germline V gene sequence: CDR1 SGHTA, CDR2 FQGNSA.

This chain uses TRBV5-4 with TRBJ2-1; D remains unclear. CDR3 length: 14 residues. Germline V gene lookup returns CDR1 SGHNT and CDR2 YYREEE (reference sequence). Trimming shortened V by 2 bases and J by 2 bases, and 8 bases separated the two germline ends. Here the CDR3 DNA reads TGTGCCAGCAGCTTCCCGGACGCCTACAATGAGCAGTTCTTC. It specifies CASSFPDAYNEQFF.

The genes are TRBV2 and TRBJ2-5; 7 nucleotides align to TRBD2. V lost 11 bases, J lost 5 bases, and 23 bases stayed unmatched. Germline CDR1 reads SNHLY; CDR2 reads FYNNEI. This CDR3 region has 17 residues. CDR3 sequence (DNA): TGTGCCTGGCGGGGGATTCCTCCCAGGGCGCCTAGGGAGACCCAGTACTTC. It codes for CAWRGIPPRAPRETQYF.

The chain joins TRBV5-1 to TRBJ2-7; 8 bases match TRBD1. The germline CDR1 and CDR2 sequences are SGHRS and YFSETQ. The V segment lost 5 bases and the J segment 2 bases; nucleotides outside the gene matches: 6. The CDR3 is 14 residues long. In DNA form, the CDR3 reads TGCGCCAGCAGTTTACAGGGGGTCGCCTACGAGCAGTACTTC. This gives the protein CASSLQGVAYEQYF.

The rearrangement joins TRBV19 to TRBJ2-4, with 9 bases lining up with TRBD2. The CDR3 has 17 amino acids. The germline gives CDR1 LNHDA, CDR2 SQIVND (reference sequence). V dropped 7 bases and J dropped 6; count of bases not matched to a gene: 16. The CDR3 sequence is CASNPTQAGGPGNIQYF. The CDR3 region has the DNA TGTGCCAGTAATCCTACCCAGGCGGGAGGGCCTGGAAACATTCAGTACTTC.

The genes are TRBV28 and TRBJ1-4; TRBD1 agrees at 12 bases. Germline CDR1 reads MDHEN; CDR2 reads SYDVKM. V was clipped by 6 bases and J by 3 bases; unmatched bases: 8. This CDR3 has 17 residues. The DNA of the CDR3 is TGTGCCAGCAGATCCGGGACAGGGGGCATCTCTAATGAAAAACTGTTTTTT. As protein: CASRSGTGGISNEKLFF.

This chain connects TRBV2 to TRBJ2-1; D not resolved. This CDR3 is 13 amino acids long. In germline, CDR1 is SNHLY, CDR2 FYNNEI. Trimming removed 7 bases at V and 5 bases at J, with 12 bases between. The CDR3 DNA reads as TGTGCCAGCAAGCCAGGCCACAACAATGAGCAGTTCTTC. Protein: CASKPGHNNEQFF.

The chain carries TRBV4-2 and TRBJ1-5; D unresolved. The CDR3 loop spans 16 amino acids. The germline V gene encodes CDR1 LGHNA and CDR2 YNFKEQ. The V and J ends lost 0 bases and 0 bases respectively, with 9 bases between them. As DNA, the CDR3 is TGTGCCAGCAGCCAAGATCGTCTGTATAGCAATCAGCCCCAGCATTTT. This gives the protein CASSQDRLYSNQPQHF.

CDR3 nucleotides: TGTGCCAGCAGCGTAGCTACAGCCTACGAGCAGTACTTC. This codes for CASSVATAYEQYF. The rearrangement joins TRBV9 to TRBJ2-7; D call uncertain. The CDR3 extends over 13 amino acids. CDR1 and CDR2 (germline): SGDLS, YYNGEE. V was clipped by 0 bases and J by 2 bases, with 6 bases between them.

This sequence joins TRBV18 and TRBJ1-1, with a weak D call TRBD1 (5 bases). The CDR3 totals 14 residues. Per germline, CDR1 KGHSH and CDR2 LQKENI. Trimming pared 4 bases from V and 3 bases from J, leaving 12 bases between. The CDR3 DNA follows: TGTGCCAGCTCACTGGGACCTAGGGACACTGAAGCTTTCTTT. Its protein product is CASSLGPRDTEAFF.

The J gene is TRBJ2-2, the V gene TRBV6-6, with D unresolved. With 5 bases removed from V and 5 bases from J, the gap between germline ends came to 6 bases. Germline lookup yields CDR1 MNHNY and CDR2 SVGAGI (reference sequence). The CDR3 is 12 residues long. The CDR3: CASSPYTGELFF. In nucleotides, the CDR3 is TGTGCCAGCAGTCCTTATACCGGGGAGCTGTTTTTT.

The gene calls are TRBV28 and TRBJ1-2; D gene ambiguous. CDR3 size: 12 residues. Trimming stripped 3 bases from V and 4 bases from J, with 6 bases between. Germline-derived CDR1 and CDR2 are MDHEN and SYDVKM. Written as DNA, the CDR3 is TGTGCCAGCAGTTTGGACTTCTATGGCTACACCTTC. This translates into CASSLDFYGYTF.

The chain couples TRBV28 to TRBJ2-2; 10 positions agree with TRBD2. V shed 7 bases, J shed 2 bases, and the junction held 10 bases outside the gene matches. Germline V gene sequence: CDR1 MDHEN, CDR2 SYDVKM. This CDR3 is built from 17 residues. Here the CDR3 DNA reads TGTGCCAGCACCGTAGTCCGGACTAGCGGAAACACCGGGGAGCTGTTTTTT. Amino acids: CASTVVRTSGNTGELFF.

This clone was seen a single time. The rearrangement uses TRBV7-9 and TRBJ1-5, with 7 bases aligning to TRBD1. Trimming at V came to 1 base and at J to 6 bases, leaving 3 bases not matched to a gene. The CDR3 consists of 14 residues. CDR1 and CDR2 (germline): SEHNR, FQNEAQ (reference sequence). The CDR3 DNA follows: TGTGCCAGCAGCTTAGGACAGGGCTTTCAGCCCCAGCATTTT. It translates to CASSLGQGFQPQHF.

The chain links TRBV2 to TRBJ2-5; D call uncertain. The CDR3 totals 14 residues. V lost 2 bases and J lost 5, with 12 bases in between. CDR1 is SNHLY, CDR2 FYNNEI, per germline. The CDR3 protein is CASSELEPKETQYF. CDR3 DNA sequence: TGTGCCAGCAGTGAATTGGAGCCGAAGGAGACCCAGTACTTC.

The rearrangement links TRBV2 to TRBJ1-5; D is unresolved. V was pared by 0 bases and J by 6 bases, with 18 bases between. Germline V gene sequence: CDR1 SNHLY, CDR2 FYNNEI. The CDR3 totals 17 residues. CDR3 DNA: TGTGCCAGCAGTGAAGCGCTTCGGGATTTTGTAGGTCAGCCCCAGCATTTT. Protein: CASSEALRDFVGQPQHF.

The chain combines TRBV4-3 with TRBJ2-5; D is possibly TRBD1 (6 bases). Germline V gene data show CDR1 as LGHNA and CDR2 as YSLEER. V was pared by 1 base and J by 0 bases, with 9 bases between. The CDR3 has 15 amino acids. The CDR3: CASSQGTEYQETQYF. The CDR3 DNA follows: TGCGCCAGCAGCCAAGGGACAGAATACCAAGAGACCCAGTACTTC.